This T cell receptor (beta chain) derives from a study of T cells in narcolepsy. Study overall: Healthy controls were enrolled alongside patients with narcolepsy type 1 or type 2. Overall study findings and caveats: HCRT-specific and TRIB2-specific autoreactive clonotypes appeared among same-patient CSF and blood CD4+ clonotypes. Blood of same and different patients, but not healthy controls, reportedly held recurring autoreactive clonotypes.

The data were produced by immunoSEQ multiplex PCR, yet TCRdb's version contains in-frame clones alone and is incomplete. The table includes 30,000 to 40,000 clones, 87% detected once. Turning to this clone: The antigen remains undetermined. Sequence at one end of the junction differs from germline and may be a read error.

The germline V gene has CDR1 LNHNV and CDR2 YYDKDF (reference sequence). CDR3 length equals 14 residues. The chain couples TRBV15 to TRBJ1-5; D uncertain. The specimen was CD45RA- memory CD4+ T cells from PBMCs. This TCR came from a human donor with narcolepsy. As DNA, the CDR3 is TGTGCCACCGCTACGGGGTATAGCAATCGGCCCCAGCATTTT. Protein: CATATGYSNRPQHF.